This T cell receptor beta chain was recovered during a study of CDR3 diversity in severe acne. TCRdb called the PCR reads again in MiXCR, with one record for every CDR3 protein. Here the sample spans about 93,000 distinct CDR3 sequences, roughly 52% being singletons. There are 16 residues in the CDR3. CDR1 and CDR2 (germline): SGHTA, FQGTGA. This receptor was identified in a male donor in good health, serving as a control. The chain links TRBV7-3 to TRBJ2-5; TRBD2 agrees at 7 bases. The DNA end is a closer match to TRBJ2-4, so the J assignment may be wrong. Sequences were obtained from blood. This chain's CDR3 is CASSLEGGLAKNIQYF. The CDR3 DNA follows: TGTGCCAGCAGCTTGGAGGGAGGGCTAGCCAAAAACATTCAGTACTTC.